Listed below are T cell receptor beta chains from one sample, sequenced in a study of identical twins. TCRdb ran MiXCR on the 5' RACE reads and lists one entry per CDR3 protein. The sample holds hundreds of thousands of distinct CDR3 sequences; less than 10% are singletons and the top ten take about 0.98%. These data are also associated with another study on yellow fever vaccine responses in identical twins.

Sequencing was performed on PBMCs. These receptors came from a woman aged 18-35 years in good health. Each CDR3 is given with its conserved first and last residue. D genes are given only for firm matches. Part of the rows lack a size; the others show once, few, many or a class for expanded clones.

TGTGCCAGCAGTGAGGGGGAAGGCGACCAAGAGACCCAGTACTTC	CASSEGEGDQETQYF	TRBV28	TRBJ2-5	.	many
TGTGCCAGCAGCCCGTCGGGACAGGGGCCCTACAATGAGCAGTTCTTC	CASSPSGQGPYNEQFF	TRBV7-3	TRBJ2-1	TRBD1	.
TGTGCCAGCAGTTGGACTAGCGGGGGCCGACAGTATTTT	CASSWTSGGRQYF	TRBV27	TRBJ2-3	TRBD2	.
TGTGCCAGCAGCCCCGGCAGAAACGAGCAGTACTTC	CASSPGRNEQYF	TRBV7-2	TRBJ2-7	.	.
TGCAGTGCACATACTCCCGAACCTAGCACAGATACGCAGTATTTT	CSAHTPEPSTDTQYF	TRBV20-1	TRBJ2-3	.	many
TGTGCCAGCAGTTACGGGCCGGTAGGCTCAGAGACCCAGTACTTC	CASSYGPVGSETQYF	TRBV6-5	TRBJ2-5	.	few
TGTGCCAGCAGTTCCCCTATTTCAGGGAAGGACGAGCAGTACTTC	CASSSPISGKDEQYF	TRBV6-5	TRBJ2-7	.	.
TGTGCCAGCAGCTTAAAACCGCCATACGAGCAGTACTTC	CASSLKPPYEQYF	TRBV7-2	TRBJ2-7	.	.
TGTGCCAGCAGTTTAACGATAATTTACGAGCAGTACTTC	CASSLTIIYEQYF	TRBV28	TRBJ2-7	.	.
TGTGCCAGCAGCTTTTTGACAGGATCCTACTACGAGCAGTACTTC	CASSFLTGSYYEQYF	TRBV5-6	TRBJ2-7	.	few
TGTGCCAGCAGAGCACTAGCGGGGGGAAGCACAGATACGCAGTATTTT	CASRALAGGSTDTQYF	TRBV12-3/TRBV12-4	TRBJ2-3	TRBD2	.
TGTGCCAGCAGCTACCGGGACCAGCTGGCAGAGACCCAGTACTTC	CASSYRDQLAETQYF	TRBV7-6	TRBJ2-5	.	few
TGTGCCAGCAGCTTTGCCAGACTAGCGGGGGGGCTTTACGAGCAGTACTTC	CASSFARLAGGLYEQYF	TRBV7-2	TRBJ2-7	TRBD2	few
TGTGCCAGCAGCCCGGTGGAGGCCCCGTCCTACAATGAGCAGTTCTTC	CASSPVEAPSYNEQFF	TRBV7-8	TRBJ2-1	.	few
TGCGCCAGCAGCCAAGTTAGCGGGAGGGCCACAGATACGCAGTATTTT	CASSQVSGRATDTQYF	TRBV4-3	TRBJ2-3	TRBD2	many
TGTGCCAGCAGCTCAACTAGCGAGGCCGGGGAGCTGTTTTTT	CASSSTSEAGELFF	TRBV7-9	TRBJ2-2	TRBD2	few
TGTGCCAGCAGCCCGTCGGGACTGAGCACCGGGGAGCTGTTTTTT	CASSPSGLSTGELFF	TRBV7-8	TRBJ2-2	.	.
TGCAGTGCTAGACAACCCGGGGGTACCTCTGAAGCTTTCTTT	CSARQPGGTSEAFF	TRBV20-1	TRBJ1-1	.	many
TGCAGTGCTGGGGAACTAGCTGTGGCCGGGGAGCTGTTTTTT	CSAGELAVAGELFF	TRBV20-1	TRBJ2-2	.	many
TGTGCCAGCAGCTCCCCCCCGTTATACACTGAAGCTTTCTTT	CASSSPPLYTEAFF	TRBV7-9	TRBJ1-1	.	many
TGTGCCATCAGTGACTCTCAAATCGGCCCCCAGCATTTT	CAISDSQIGPQHF	TRBV10-3	TRBJ1-5	.	.
TGCGCCAGCAGCCAAGATGCGGCTAGCGGGGAGTTCTTC	CASSQDAASGEFF	TRBV4-1	TRBJ2-1	TRBD2	few
TGCAGTGCTTCCCTCCCGGCGTGGGGCCGTCAGGCAGATACGCAGTATTTT	CSASLPAWGRQADTQYF	TRBV20-1	TRBJ2-3	.	.
TGCAGTGCACTGGGGACTAGCAATCAGCCCCAGCATTTT	CSALGTSNQPQHF	TRBV20-1	TRBJ1-5	.	.
TGTGCCAGCAGCCAAGGGCGGGAGTTTAACACCGGGGAGCTGTTTTTT	CASSQGREFNTGELFF	TRBV4-2	TRBJ2-2	TRBD2	.
TGTGCCAGCAGCCTAGATATGTCCACGGGATACACCATATATTTT	CASSLDMSTGYTIYF	TRBV6-1	TRBJ1-3	.	.
TGCGCCAGCAGTGTCGGTTGGACTAGCGGGAGCTACGAGCAGTACTTC	CASSVGWTSGSYEQYF	TRBV10-1	TRBJ2-7	TRBD2	.
TGTGCCAGCAGCCTCCCGGGACAGGAAGGCTATGGCTACACCTTC	CASSLPGQEGYGYTF	TRBV3-1	TRBJ1-2	TRBD1	few
TGCAGTGCAGGCCGGCTAGCGGCTTTCTCCTACGAGCAGTACTTC	CSAGRLAAFSYEQYF	TRBV20-1	TRBJ2-7	TRBD2	few
TGCAGCGTTGAAGATTGGGACAGATTCACAGATACGCAGTATTTT	CSVEDWDRFTDTQYF	TRBV29-1	TRBJ2-3	TRBD1	.
TGCGCCAGCAGCCAAGATGTGGGGGGGGCCTACGAGCAGTACTTC	CASSQDVGGAYEQYF	TRBV4-3	TRBJ2-7	TRBD2	many
TGTGCCAGCAGCTCCGTCCGTACAGATACGCAGTATTTT	CASSSVRTDTQYF	TRBV11-3	TRBJ2-3	.	.
TGTGCCAGCAGGCCCGGGACTAGCGGGAATAATGAGCAGTTCTTC	CASRPGTSGNNEQFF	TRBV11-1	TRBJ2-1	TRBD2	many
TGTGCCAGCAGCTCCCCCAGCGGCGCGAACACCGGGGAGCTGTTTTTT	CASSSPSGANTGELFF	TRBV11-2	TRBJ2-2	.	many
TGCAGTGCTCCAGGGACTAGCGGGAGAAGAAAAGGCGAGCAGTACTTC	CSAPGTSGRRKGEQYF	TRBV20-1	TRBJ2-7	TRBD2	.
TGCAGTGCTAGACAGACGGACTACGAGCAGTACTTC	CSARQTDYEQYF	TRBV20-1	TRBJ2-7	.	.
TGTGCCAGCAGTTACTCTAATGGGGGAGGGCAGCCCCAGCATTTT	CASSYSNGGGQPQHF	TRBV6-5	TRBJ1-5	.	many
TGTGCCAGCAGCTTACAAGCGGGAGAGCCCGGTAGAGAGACCCAGTACTTC	CASSLQAGEPGRETQYF	TRBV5-6	TRBJ2-5	TRBD2	many
TGTGCCAGCAGTAACCGGGCTACGACCTACAATGAGCAGTTCTTC	CASSNRATTYNEQFF	TRBV6-5	TRBJ2-1	.	.
TGCGCCAGCAGCCAGGACAGGGGGCAGGGGGCGCAGTATTTT	CASSQDRGQGAQYF	TRBV4-3	TRBJ2-3	TRBD1	many
TGTGCCAGCTCACCCACTCCGTCCAGGGTTGGGACTGAAGCTTTCTTT	CASSPTPSRVGTEAFF	TRBV18	TRBJ1-1	.	.
TGTGCCATCAGTGGAGGGGGCGGGGAGACCCAGTACTTC	CAISGGGGETQYF	TRBV10-3	TRBJ2-5	TRBD1	many